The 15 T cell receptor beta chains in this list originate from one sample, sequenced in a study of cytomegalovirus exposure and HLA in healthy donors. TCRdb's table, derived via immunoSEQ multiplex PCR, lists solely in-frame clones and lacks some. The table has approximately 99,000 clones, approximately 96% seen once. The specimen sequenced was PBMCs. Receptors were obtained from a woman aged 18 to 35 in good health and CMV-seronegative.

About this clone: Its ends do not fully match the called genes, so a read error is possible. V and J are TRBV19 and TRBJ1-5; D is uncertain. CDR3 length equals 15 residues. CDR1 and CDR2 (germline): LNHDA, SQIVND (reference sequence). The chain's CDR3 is CASSGGSIRDHPQHF. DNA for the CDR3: TGTGCCAGTAGTGGAGGGTCTATAAGAGATCATCCCCAGCATTTT.

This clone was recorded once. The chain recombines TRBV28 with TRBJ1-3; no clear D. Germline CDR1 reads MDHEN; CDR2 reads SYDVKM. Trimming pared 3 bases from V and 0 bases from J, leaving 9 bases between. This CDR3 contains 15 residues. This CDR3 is CASSFRVTSGNTIYF. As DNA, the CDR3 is TGTGCCAGCAGTTTCCGGGTGACCTCTGGAAACACCATATATTTT.

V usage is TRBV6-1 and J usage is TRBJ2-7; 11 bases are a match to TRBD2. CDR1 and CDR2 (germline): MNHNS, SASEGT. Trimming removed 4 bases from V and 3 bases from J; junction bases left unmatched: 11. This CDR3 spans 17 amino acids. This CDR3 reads CASSARQGLAAVYEQYF. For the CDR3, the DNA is TGTGCCAGCAGTGCCCGGCAGGGACTAGCGGCTGTCTACGAGCAGTACTTC.

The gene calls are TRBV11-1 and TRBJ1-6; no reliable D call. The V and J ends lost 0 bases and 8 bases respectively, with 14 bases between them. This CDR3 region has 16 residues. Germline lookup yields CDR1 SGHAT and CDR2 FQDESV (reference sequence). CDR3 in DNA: TGTGCCAGCAGCTTAGCAGGAACCCTCGGGGATTCACCCCTCCACTTT. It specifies CASSLAGTLGDSPLHF.

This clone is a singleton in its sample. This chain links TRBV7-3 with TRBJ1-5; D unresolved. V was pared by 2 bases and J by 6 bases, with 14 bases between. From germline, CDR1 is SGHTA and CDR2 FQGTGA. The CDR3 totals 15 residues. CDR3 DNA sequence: TGTGCCAGCAGCTTAGGGTCAGCTCGCGGTCAGCCCCAGCATTTT. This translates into CASSLGSARGQPQHF. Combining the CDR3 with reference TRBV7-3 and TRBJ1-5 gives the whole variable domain GAGVSQTPSNKVTEKGKYVELRCDPISGHTALYWYRQSLGQGPEFLIYFQGTGAADDSGLPNDRFFAVRPEGSVSTLKIQRTERGDSAVYLCASSLGSARGQPQHFGDGTRLSIL.

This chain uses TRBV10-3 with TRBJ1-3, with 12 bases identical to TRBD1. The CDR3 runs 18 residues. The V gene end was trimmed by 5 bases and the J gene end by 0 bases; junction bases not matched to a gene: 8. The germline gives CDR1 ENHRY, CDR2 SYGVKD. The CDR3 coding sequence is TGTGCCATCAGTCCCGGGACAGGGGGCATTATCTCTGGAAACACCATATATTTT. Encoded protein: CAISPGTGGIISGNTIYF.

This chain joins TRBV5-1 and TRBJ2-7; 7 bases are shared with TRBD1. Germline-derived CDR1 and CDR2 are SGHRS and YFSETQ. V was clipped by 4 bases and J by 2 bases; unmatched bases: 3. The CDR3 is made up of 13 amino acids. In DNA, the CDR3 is TGCGCCAGCAGCGTGGACAGGCCCTACGAGCAGTACTTC. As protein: CASSVDRPYEQYF.

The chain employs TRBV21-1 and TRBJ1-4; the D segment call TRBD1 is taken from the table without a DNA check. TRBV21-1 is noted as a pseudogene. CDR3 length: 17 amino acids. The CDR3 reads CASSKVRTDATNEKLFF. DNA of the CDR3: TGTGCCAGCAGCAAAGTTAGAACAGACGCAACTAATGAAAAACTGTTTTTT.

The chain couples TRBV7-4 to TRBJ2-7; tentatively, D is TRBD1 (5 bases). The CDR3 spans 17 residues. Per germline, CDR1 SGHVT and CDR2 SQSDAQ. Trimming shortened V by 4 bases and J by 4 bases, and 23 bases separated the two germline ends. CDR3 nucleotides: TGTGCCAGCAGCTCTCCGCCCTATAGGGGCAGGGTGTACGAGCAGTACTTC. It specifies CASSSPPYRGRVYEQYF.

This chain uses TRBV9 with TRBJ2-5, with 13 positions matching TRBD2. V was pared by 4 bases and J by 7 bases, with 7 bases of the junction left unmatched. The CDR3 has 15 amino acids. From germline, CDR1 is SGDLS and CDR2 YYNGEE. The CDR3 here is CASSSLAGGRWTQYF. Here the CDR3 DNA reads TGTGCCAGCAGCTCACTAGCGGGGGGGCGTTGGACCCAGTACTTC. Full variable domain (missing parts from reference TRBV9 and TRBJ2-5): DSGVTQTPKHLITATGQRVTLRCSPRSGDLSVYWYQQSLDQGLQFLIQYYNGEERAKGNILERFSAQQFPDLHSELNLSSLELGDSALYFCASSSLAGGRWTQYFGPGTRLLVL.

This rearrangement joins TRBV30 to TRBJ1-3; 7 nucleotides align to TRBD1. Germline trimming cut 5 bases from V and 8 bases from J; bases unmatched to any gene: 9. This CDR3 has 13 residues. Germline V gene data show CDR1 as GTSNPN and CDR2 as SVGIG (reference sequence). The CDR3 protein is CAWALHRGDTIYF. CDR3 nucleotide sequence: TGTGCCTGGGCACTCCACAGGGGAGACACCATATATTTT.

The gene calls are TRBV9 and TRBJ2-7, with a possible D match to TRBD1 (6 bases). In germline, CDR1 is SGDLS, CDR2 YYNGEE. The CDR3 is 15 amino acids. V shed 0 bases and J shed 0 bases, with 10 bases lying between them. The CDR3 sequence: CASSVEAGDSYEQYF. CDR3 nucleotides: TGTGCCAGCAGCGTAGAAGCAGGGGACTCCTACGAGCAGTACTTC.

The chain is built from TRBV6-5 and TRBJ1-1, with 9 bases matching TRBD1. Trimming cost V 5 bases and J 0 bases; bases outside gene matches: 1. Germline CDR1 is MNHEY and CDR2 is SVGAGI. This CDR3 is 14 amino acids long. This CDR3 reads CASSRTGVNTEAFF. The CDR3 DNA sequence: TGTGCCAGCAGTCGGACAGGGGTGAACACTGAAGCTTTCTTT.

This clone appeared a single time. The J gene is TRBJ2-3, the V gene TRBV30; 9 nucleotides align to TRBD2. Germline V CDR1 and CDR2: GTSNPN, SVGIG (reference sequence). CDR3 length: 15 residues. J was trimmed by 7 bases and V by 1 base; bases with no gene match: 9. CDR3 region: CAWSDASGAPYTQYF. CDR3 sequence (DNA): TGTGCCTGGAGTGATGCTAGCGGGGCGCCTTATACGCAGTATTTT.

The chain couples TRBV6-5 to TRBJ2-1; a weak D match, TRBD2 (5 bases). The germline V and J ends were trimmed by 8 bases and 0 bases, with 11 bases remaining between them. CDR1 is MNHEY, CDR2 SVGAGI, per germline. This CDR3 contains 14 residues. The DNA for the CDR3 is TGTGCCAGCTCGGGAAGGAGCTCCTACAATGAGCAGTTCTTC. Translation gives CASSGRSSYNEQFF.